The TCR beta chain described here comes from a study of OX40 agonist ivuxolimab in advanced cancers. Study in general: Across the patients, intravenous ivuxolimab was delivered every 2 weeks at 0.01 to 10 mg/kg. The dose-escalation cohort was about 80% male, with a mean age of around 60 years, ranging roughly 20 to 80. The study, taken as a whole, reports: CD4+ and CD8+ blood T cells expanded clonally by week 6 at 0.1 to 3.0 mg/kg.

Concerning this clone: Its antigen is currently unknown.

The table came from immunoSEQ multiplex PCR; TCRdb's copy has only in-frame clones and leaves some out. Altogether more than 20,000 clones are present, around two thirds being singletons, with the ten largest covering 18%. Per germline, CDR1 SGHRS and CDR2 YFSETQ. Trimming removed 5 bases from V and 7 bases from J; junction bases left unmatched: 7. This CDR3 contains 13 residues. This clonotype was sampled from an adult with an advanced solid tumor such as melanoma, head and neck, liver or kidney cancer. The V call is TRBV5-1, the J call TRBJ2-7, with 9 positions matching TRBD2. The sequenced sample was CD4+ or CD8+ T cells sorted from blood, obtained in a trial of the OX40 agonist ivuxolimab. CDR3 nucleotides: TGCGCCAGCAGATCTAGCGGGGTAAGAGAGCAGTACTTC. It specifies CASRSSGVREQYF.